This TCR beta chain emerged from a study of shared clonotypes between healthy human individuals. Overall study context: The study used three CD4 naive, three CD4 memory, two CD8 naive and one CD8 memory plate per donor.

The assay was immunoSEQ multiplex PCR, and TCRdb's table has in-frame clones only and misses some. The sample yields a few million clones, around nine tenths seen once. There are 11 residues in the CDR3. Germline V gives CDR1 MDHEN, CDR2 SYDVKM. Trimming left V 8 bases short and J 7 bases short, with 10 bases between. The sequence derives from a man between 18 and 29 years old in good health. Sequencing was performed on naive CD4+ T cells sorted from blood. Subset described: CD45RA+ positively selected. The V and J genes are TRBV28 and TRBJ2-3; D tentatively reads TRBD1 or TRBD2 (5 bases each). The CDR3 DNA follows: TGTGCCAGCGTTGGGACCAATACGCAGTATTTT. As protein: CASVGTNTQYF.